This passage covers 23 T cell receptor beta chains from one sample sequenced in a study of EBV T-cell therapy then PD-1 blockade in nasopharyngeal carcinoma. Their specific antigens are unknown. Treatment specified: AdE1-LMPpoly-expanded autologous EBV-specific T-cell therapy followed by anti-PD-1 nivolumab. TCRdb keeps only in-frame clones here, not all; method: immunoSEQ multiplex PCR. The sample shows approximately 23,000 clones, 82% of them seen only once. Sequenced here: CD8+ T cells from blood, sampled at day -245 from a patient whose treatment included autologous EBV-specific T cells and nivolumab. These receptors came from a man aged 40-49 years with nasopharyngeal carcinoma.

The chain carries TRBV27 and TRBJ2-3, with D possibly being TRBD1 (5 bases). This CDR3 has 17 amino acids. Germline assignment: CDR1 MNHEY and CDR2 SMNVEV (reference sequence). V lost 1 base and J lost 0, with 14 bases in between. CDR3 region: CASSLLTAPFSTDTQYF. The DNA of the CDR3 is TGTGCCAGCAGTTTATTGACAGCCCCATTTAGCACAGATACGCAGTATTTT.

This clone was recorded only once. The J gene is TRBJ2-1, the V gene TRBV19; TRBD1 matches 9 bases. J lost 3 bases, V lost 5 bases, and 8 bases had no gene match. Germline V CDR1 and CDR2: LNHDA, SQIVND (reference sequence). The CDR3 contains 16 residues. CDR3 in amino acids: CASSPLDRGYYNEQFF. Here the CDR3 DNA reads TGTGCCAGTAGTCCCCTCGACAGGGGGTACTACAATGAGCAGTTCTTC.

The V call is TRBV11-3, the J call TRBJ2-2; D perhaps matches TRBD2 (6 bases). The CDR3 is made up of 15 amino acids. V lost 3 bases and J 1 base, leaving 9 bases between the germline ends. From germline, CDR1 is SGHNT and CDR2 YENEEA. The CDR3 here is CASSFGGLNTGELFF. The CDR3 DNA sequence: TGTGCCAGCAGCTTCGGAGGGCTGAACACCGGGGAGCTGTTTTTT.

V gene TRBV30 combines with J gene TRBJ1-2; D unresolved. There are 12 residues in the CDR3. The germline CDR1 and CDR2 sequences are GTSNPN and SVGIG (reference sequence). The V and J ends lost 2 bases and 8 bases respectively, with 12 bases between them. In DNA, the CDR3 is TGTGCCTGGAGTCTGGGGTGGGAAGGCTACACCTTC. Encoded protein: CAWSLGWEGYTF.

The rearrangement links TRBV4-3 to TRBJ1-1; TRBD1 is a possible D gene (5 bases). The length of the CDR3 is 15 residues. Trimming took off 5 bases at V and 4 bases at J, with 17 bases between the two ends. The germline V gene encodes CDR1 LGHNA and CDR2 YSLEER. The CDR3 reads CASSSQASGGTEAFF. The CDR3 region has the DNA TGCGCCAGCAGCTCACAGGCTTCCGGGGGCACTGAAGCTTTCTTT.

The chain recombines TRBV27 with TRBJ2-1; 10 bases map to TRBD1. This CDR3 comprises 14 residues. V shed 10 bases and J 7 bases; nucleotides not matched to a gene: 10. Per germline, CDR1 MNHEY and CDR2 SMNVEV (reference sequence). The CDR3 spells CATRQGAPLNEQFF. The CDR3, as DNA: TGTGCCACCAGACAGGGGGCGCCCCTGAATGAGCAGTTCTTC.

The chain has TRBV12-3 or TRBV12-4 and TRBJ1-2; TRBD1 might be the D (6 bases). Trimming removed 3 bases at V and 3 bases at J, with 8 bases between. The CDR3 sequence is 13 residues long. This CDR3 reads CASSFRGHYGYTF. DNA for the CDR3: TGTGCCAGCAGTTTTCGGGGGCACTATGGCTACACCTTC.

The chain employs TRBV4-1 and TRBJ1-2; 10 positions match TRBD1. The CDR3 runs 15 residues. Germline-derived CDR1 and CDR2 are MGHRA and YSYEKL. Trimming removed 6 bases from V and 1 base from J; junction bases left unmatched: 5. The CDR3 loop is CASRQRDRGNYGYTF. The CDR3 bases are TGCGCCAGCAGGCAGAGGGACAGGGGTAACTATGGCTACACCTTC.

The chain has TRBV4-2 and TRBJ1-2; D unclear. The CDR3 extends over 15 amino acids. The V gene lost 4 bases and the J gene lost 1 base, with 13 bases spanning the gap. From germline, CDR1 is LGHNA and CDR2 YNFKEQ. CDR3 amino acids: CASSPSTSINYGYTF. The CDR3 coding sequence is TGTGCCAGCAGCCCATCGACAAGTATTAACTATGGCTACACCTTC.

The chain has TRBV9 and TRBJ1-1; TRBD1 might be the D (6 bases). The CDR3 has 13 residues. From germline, CDR1 is SGDLS and CDR2 YYNGEE. V was pared by 3 bases and J by 4 bases, with 10 bases between. The CDR3 DNA reads as TGTGCCAGCAGCGCAGGGGATGGCACTGAAGCTTTCTTT. It specifies CASSAGDGTEAFF.

The chain links TRBV7-9 to TRBJ2-3, with TRBD2 identical over 10 bases. The germline V gene encodes CDR1 SEHNR and CDR2 FQNEAQ (reference sequence). Trimming at V came to 0 bases and at J to 14 bases, leaving 11 bases not matched to a gene. The CDR3 spans 15 residues. CDR3 sequence: CASSLALAGAYSRYF. CDR3 coding DNA: TGTGCCAGCAGCTTAGCTCTAGCGGGGGCCTATTCGCGGTATTTT.

The V call is TRBV27, the J call TRBJ2-1; 11 positions match TRBD2. Germline V gene data show CDR1 as MNHEY and CDR2 as SMNVEV (reference sequence). Losses at the gene ends were 7 bases for V and 5 bases for J; bases not matched to a gene: 4. The CDR3 is made up of 14 amino acids. This chain's CDR3 is CASTLAGGDNEQFF. CDR3 nucleotide sequence: TGTGCCAGCACTCTAGCGGGGGGAGACAATGAGCAGTTCTTC.

As concerns this clone: Other DNA sequences in this sample translate to the same CDR3. This chain connects TRBV4-3 to TRBJ1-2, with D perhaps matching TRBD1 (6 bases). CDR1 and CDR2 from the germline V gene are LGHNA and YSLEER. The CDR3 sequence is 16 residues long. V was cut by 2 bases and J by 1 base, with 14 bases left in between. Here the CDR3 DNA reads TGCGCCAGCAGCCAATCCGGGGGCCACGGTAACTATGGCTACACCTTC. This codes for CASSQSGGHGNYGYTF.

This clone was counted a single time. The chain couples TRBV12-3 or TRBV12-4 to TRBJ1-1; D is uncertain. The V end was cut by 5 bases, the J end by 9 bases, with 10 bases between. The CDR3 contains 11 residues. CDR3 DNA sequence: TGTGCCAGCAGTATCGTAAACCAAGCTTTCTTT. Amino acid sequence: CASSIVNQAFF.

The gene calls are TRBV2 and TRBJ2-7; no reliable D call. Trimming shortened V by 1 base and J by 3 bases, and 4 bases separated the two germline ends. CDR1 is SNHLY and CDR2 is FYNNEI in the germline V gene. CDR3 length: 12 amino acids. The CDR3 nucleotides are TGTGCCAGCAGTGAAGGGTTCTACGAGCAGTACTTC. This codes for CASSEGFYEQYF.

The V and J genes are TRBV27 and TRBJ2-5; 10 bases match TRBD1. The ends lost 6 bases at V and 5 bases at J; junction bases unmatched: 9. The CDR3 loop spans 15 amino acids. Germline CDR1 is MNHEY and CDR2 is SMNVEV (reference sequence). CDR3 sequence: CASRSVGTGEETQYF. Written as DNA, the CDR3 is TGTGCCAGCAGATCCGTCGGGACAGGGGAGGAGACCCAGTACTTC.

V usage is TRBV6-5 and J usage is TRBJ1-1; D is ambiguous. From germline, CDR1 is MNHEY and CDR2 SVGAGI. CDR3 length: 14 amino acids. Trimming left V 4 bases short and J 1 base short, with 10 bases between. CDR3 sequence: CASSLTARNTEAFF. The CDR3 bases are TGTGCCAGCAGTTTAACTGCCCGGAACACTGAAGCTTTCTTT.

This chain joins TRBV7-9 and TRBJ2-3; the D gene is possibly TRBD1 (6 bases). CDR3 length: 13 amino acids. The germline V gene encodes CDR1 SEHNR and CDR2 FQNEAQ (reference sequence). V shed 7 bases and J shed 3 bases, with 11 bases lying between them. CDR3 in amino acids: CASKGQPTDTQYF. The CDR3 DNA is TGTGCCAGCAAGGGACAACCAACAGATACGCAGTATTTT.

V gene TRBV2 combines with J gene TRBJ2-7, with D possibly TRBD1 on 5 matching bases. Germline lookup yields CDR1 SNHLY and CDR2 FYNNEI. V lost 4 bases, J lost 3 bases, and 16 bases lay in between. CDR3 length: 15 amino acids. CDR3 nucleotide sequence: TGTGCCAGCAGTGGACAGCCCATGTTACTCTACGAGCAGTACTTC. The encoded protein is CASSGQPMLLYEQYF.

The chain combines TRBV7-9 with TRBJ2-5; D is unclear. The CDR3 has 11 residues. The ends were cut back, 5 bases at V and 9 bases at J, with 10 bases in the middle. Germline CDR1 SEHNR, CDR2 FQNEAQ (reference sequence). CDR3 sequence (DNA): TGTGCCAGCAGCCCTCCCCAGCCCCAGTACTTC. Its protein is CASSPPQPQYF.

The chain combines TRBV5-4 with TRBJ1-1; possible D gene TRBD1, 5 bases. Germline values: CDR1 SGHNT, CDR2 YYREEE (reference sequence). Trimming shortened V by 6 bases and J by 3 bases, and 18 bases separated the two germline ends. CDR3 size: 15 residues. The CDR3 loop is CASTGLGRGDTEAFF. The CDR3 DNA follows: TGTGCCAGCACCGGATTGGGGAGAGGGGACACTGAAGCTTTCTTT.

The CDR3 DNA reads as TGCGCCAGCAGCTTAAAGGGGGACAGGGAGAATGAGCAGTTCTTC. Residues: CASSLKGDRENEQFF. The J gene is TRBJ2-1, the V gene TRBV5-1, with 9 bases matching TRBD1. The germline V gene encodes CDR1 SGHRS and CDR2 YFSETQ. The CDR3 length is 15 residues. V was clipped by 2 bases and J by 7 bases; unmatched bases: 7. Combining the CDR3 with reference TRBV5-1 and TRBJ2-1 gives the whole variable domain KAGVTQTPRYLIKTRGQQVTLSCSPISGHRSVSWYQQTPGQGLQFLFEYFSETQRNKGNFPGRFSGRQFSNSRSEMNVSTLELGDSALYLCASSLKGDRENEQFFGPGTRLTVL.

In this sample, this clone turned up a few times. CDR3 DNA: TGTGCCAGCAGTTTATCACAAGTCTACAATGAGCAGTTCTTC. Translating it yields CASSLSQVYNEQFF. The V call is TRBV27, the J call TRBJ2-1; D unclear. With 0 bases removed from V and 3 bases from J, the gap between germline ends came to 6 bases. This CDR3 region has 14 residues. Per the germline V gene, CDR1 is MNHEY and CDR2 is SMNVEV (reference sequence).